This TCR beta chain was identified in a study of CD8+ T cells in alopecia areata. V was pared by 5 bases and J by 4 bases, with 5 bases of the junction left unmatched. The CDR3 is made up of 13 amino acids. CDR1 is SGHRS, CDR2 YFSETQ, per germline. Findings of the study overall: Administration of tofacitinib significantly diminished scalp clonality and expanded CD8+ clones within the top 100.

Treatment indicated: oral pan-JAK inhibitor, 5-10 mg twice daily. Reverse transcribed after extraction, RNA yielded cDNA as the sequencing template. The table came from immunoSEQ multiplex PCR; TCRdb's copy has only in-frame clones and leaves some out. The sample records 110,000 or so clones, roughly 56% being singletons. Comments on this clone: The target antigen is unknown.

This clonotype was obtained from a human donor with alopecia areata. The J gene is TRBJ2-5, the V gene TRBV5-1, with 7 bases aligning to TRBD1. The input for sequencing was CD4+ T cells sorted from blood, taken at week 24, from a patient treated with tofacitinib. Here the CDR3 DNA reads TGCGCCAGCAGTTCCCGACAGGGAGAGACCCAGTACTTC. Protein sequence: CASSSRQGETQYF.